Listed here is a single TCR beta chain. Its antigen is unidentified. Time point reported: persistent/refractory GD, antithyroid drugs over 5 years with positive TRAb. PBMC-derived RNA was used for the TCR library. American Thyroid Association guidelines defined Graves' disease diagnosis. This sample is drawn from a study of regulatory T cells in long-lasting Graves disease. Study results and caveats: New patients shared fewer public clonotypes (around 880) than persistent patients did (roughly 2,700). Newly diagnosed disease favored TRBV20-1 and TRBJ2-1 over persistent disease.

Trimming cost V 6 bases and J 7 bases, with 7 bases left between them. The CDR3 totals 12 residues. CDR1 MNHNS and CDR2 SASEGT come from the germline V gene. Building of the TCR beta libraries involved iRepertoire HTBI primers and Arm-PCR of CDR3 regions. TCRdb re-analysed the multiplex PCR reads in MiXCR, keeping a single row per CDR3 protein. Found here are about 450,000 distinct CDR3 sequences, roughly a quarter of them singletons; the top ten hold about 26%. The chain carries TRBV6-1 and TRBJ1-6; no clear D gene. This TCR derives from a female donor with Graves disease. The starting material was peripheral blood mononuclear cells (PBMCs), obtained when the disease was refractory, from a patient treated with antithyroid drugs. The CDR3 DNA reads as TGTGCCAGCAGCAGGACGAATTCACCCCTCCACTTT. Encoded protein: CASSRTNSPLHF.